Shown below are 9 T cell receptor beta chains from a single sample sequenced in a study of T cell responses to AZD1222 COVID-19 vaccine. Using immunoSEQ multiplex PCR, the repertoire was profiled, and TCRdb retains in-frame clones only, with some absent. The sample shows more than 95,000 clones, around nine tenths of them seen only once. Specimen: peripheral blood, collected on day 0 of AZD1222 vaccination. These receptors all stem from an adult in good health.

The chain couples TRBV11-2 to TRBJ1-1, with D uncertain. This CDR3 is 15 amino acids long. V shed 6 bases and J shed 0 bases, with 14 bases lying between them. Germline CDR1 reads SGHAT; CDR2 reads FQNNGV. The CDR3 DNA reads TGTGCCAGCAGAATCCAAGCCGGGGTGAACACTGAAGCTTTCTTT. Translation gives CASRIQAGVNTEAFF.

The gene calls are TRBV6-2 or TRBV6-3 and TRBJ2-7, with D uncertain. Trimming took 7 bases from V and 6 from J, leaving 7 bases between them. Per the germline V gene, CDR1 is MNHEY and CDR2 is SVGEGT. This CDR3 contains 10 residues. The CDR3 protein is CASTPGEQYF. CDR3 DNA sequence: TGTGCCAGCACCCCGGGCGAGCAGTACTTC.

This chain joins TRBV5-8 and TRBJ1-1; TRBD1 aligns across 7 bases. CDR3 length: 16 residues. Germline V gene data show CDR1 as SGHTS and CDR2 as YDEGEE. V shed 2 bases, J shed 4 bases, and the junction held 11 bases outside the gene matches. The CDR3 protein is CASSFARGITFTEAFF. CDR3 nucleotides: TGTGCCAGCAGCTTTGCCAGGGGGATAACTTTCACTGAAGCTTTCTTT.

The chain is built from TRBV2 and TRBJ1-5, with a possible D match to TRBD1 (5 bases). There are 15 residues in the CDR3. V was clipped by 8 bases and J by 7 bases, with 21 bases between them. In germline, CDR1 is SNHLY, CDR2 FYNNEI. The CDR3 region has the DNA TGTGCCAGCTACATGTCGGAGGCTGGGGGGCAGCCCCAGCATTTT. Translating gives CASYMSEAGGQPQHF.

This chain's CDR3 is CASSYSYSYEQYF. In DNA, the CDR3 is TGTGCCAGCAGTTACAGCTACTCCTACGAGCAGTACTTC. The V call is TRBV6-5, the J call TRBJ2-7; D remains unclear. V was cut by 2 bases and J by 0 bases, with 5 bases left in between. The CDR3 extends over 13 amino acids. Germline CDR1 is MNHEY and CDR2 is SVGAGI.

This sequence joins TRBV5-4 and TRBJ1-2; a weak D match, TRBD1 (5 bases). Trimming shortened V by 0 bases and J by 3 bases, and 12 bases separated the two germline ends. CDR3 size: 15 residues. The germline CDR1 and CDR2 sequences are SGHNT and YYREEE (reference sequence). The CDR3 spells CASSLGETGYYGYTF. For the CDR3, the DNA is TGTGCCAGCAGCTTGGGTGAAACAGGCTACTATGGCTACACCTTC. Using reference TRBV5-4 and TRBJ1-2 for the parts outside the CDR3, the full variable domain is ETGVTQSPTHLIKTRGQQVTLRCSSQSGHNTVSWYQQALGQGPQFIFQYYREEENGRGNFPPRFSGLQFPNYSSELNVNALELDDSALYLCASSLGETGYYGYTFGSGTRLTVV.

The CDR3 loop reads CASSFSGASGYTF. DNA of the CDR3: TGTGCCAGCAGTTTTTCCGGTGCCAGTGGCTACACCTTC. The J gene is TRBJ1-2, the V gene TRBV12-3 or TRBV12-4; D remains ambiguous. The CDR3 is 13 residues long. The V end was cut by 3 bases, the J end by 7 bases, with 12 bases between.

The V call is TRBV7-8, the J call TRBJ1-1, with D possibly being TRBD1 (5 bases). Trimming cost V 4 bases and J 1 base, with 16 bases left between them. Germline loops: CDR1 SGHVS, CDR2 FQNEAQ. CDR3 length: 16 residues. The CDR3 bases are TGTGCCAGCAGCTACAATTCTTGGGGGGGGAACACTGAAGCTTTCTTT. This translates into CASSYNSWGGNTEAFF.

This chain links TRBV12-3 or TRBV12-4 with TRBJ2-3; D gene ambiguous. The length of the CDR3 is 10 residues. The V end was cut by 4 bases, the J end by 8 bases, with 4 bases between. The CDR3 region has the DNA TGTGCCAGCAGTTGGGGTACGCAGTATTTT. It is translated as CASSWGTQYF.